This entry features one T cell receptor beta chain sequence. The antigen remains undetermined. The method was immunoSEQ multiplex PCR; TCRdb's version includes in-frame clones alone and lacks a portion of them. The repertoire consists of some 640,000 clones, with approximately 88% occurring once and the leading ten covering approximately 1.5%. These data originate in a study of Ad26.COV2.S vaccination and SARS-CoV-2 variants. Study details: Donor had been placed in the Ad26.COV2.S arm of the COV1001 trial.

Notes on the study in general: Relative to placebo recipients, vaccine recipients exhibited elevated spike-specific TCR breadth.

Treatment given: around 19 received Ad26.COV2.S at low or high dose, single or two shots; 5 received placebo; per-sample allocation not given. Collection of samples fell on day 63 after the first vaccine or placebo injection. This Boston cohort included adults aged 18-55 years. CDR1 and CDR2 (germline): SEHNR, FQNEAQ (reference sequence). There are 11 residues in the CDR3. V gave up 5 bases and J gave up 10 bases, with 9 bases separating them. The material sequenced was peripheral blood, taken in a trial of Ad26.COV2.S vaccine versus placebo. The genes are TRBV7-9 and TRBJ2-1; D is unresolved. The sequence derives from a person between 18 and 65 years old who received the Ad26.COV2.S COVID-19 vaccine or a placebo. The CDR3 region is CASSPDLEQFF. DNA for the CDR3: TGTGCCAGCAGCCCCGACTTAGAGCAGTTCTTC.